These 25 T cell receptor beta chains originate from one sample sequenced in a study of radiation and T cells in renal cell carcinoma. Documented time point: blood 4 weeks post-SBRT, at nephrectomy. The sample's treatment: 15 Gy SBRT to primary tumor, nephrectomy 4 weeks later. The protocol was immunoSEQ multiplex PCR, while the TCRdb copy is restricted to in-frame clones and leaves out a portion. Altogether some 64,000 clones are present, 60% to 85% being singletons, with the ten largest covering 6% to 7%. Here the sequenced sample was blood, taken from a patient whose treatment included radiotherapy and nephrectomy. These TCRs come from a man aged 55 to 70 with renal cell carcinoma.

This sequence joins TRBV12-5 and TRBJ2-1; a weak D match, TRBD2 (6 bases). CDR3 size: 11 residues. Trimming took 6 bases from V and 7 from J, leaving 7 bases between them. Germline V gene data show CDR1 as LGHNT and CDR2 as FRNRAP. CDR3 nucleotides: TGTGCTAGTGGGCTAGCGAATGAGCAGTTCTTC. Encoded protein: CASGLANEQFF.

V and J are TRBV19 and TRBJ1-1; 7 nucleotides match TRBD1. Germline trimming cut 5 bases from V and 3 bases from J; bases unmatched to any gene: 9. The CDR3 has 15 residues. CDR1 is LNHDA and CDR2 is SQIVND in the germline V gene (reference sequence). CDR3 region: CASSLRQGTDTEAFF. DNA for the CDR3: TGTGCCAGTAGTCTCCGACAGGGTACGGACACTGAAGCTTTCTTT.

The CDR3 is CSAGPNTEAFF. In DNA, the CDR3 is TGCAGTGCTGGGCCGAACACTGAAGCTTTCTTT. This sequence joins TRBV20-1 and TRBJ1-1; no clear D gene. Trimming removed 5 bases at V and 1 base at J, with 5 bases between. This CDR3 comprises 11 residues. The V gene's germline CDR1 is DFQATT and CDR2 SNEGSKA (reference sequence).

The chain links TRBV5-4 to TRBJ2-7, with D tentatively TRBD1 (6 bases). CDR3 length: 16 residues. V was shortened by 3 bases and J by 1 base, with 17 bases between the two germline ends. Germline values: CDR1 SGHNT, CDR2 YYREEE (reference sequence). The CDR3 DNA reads TGTGCCAGCAGCTGGGGGCCGGGACGGGAATCCTACGAGCAGTACTTC. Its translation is CASSWGPGRESYEQYF.

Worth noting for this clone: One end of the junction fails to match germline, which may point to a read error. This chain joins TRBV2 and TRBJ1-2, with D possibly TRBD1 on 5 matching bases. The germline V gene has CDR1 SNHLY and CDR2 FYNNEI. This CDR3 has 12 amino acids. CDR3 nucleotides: TGTGCCAGCAGTGAAAGGGACCGTATTTTGCCCTTC. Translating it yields CASSERDRILPF.

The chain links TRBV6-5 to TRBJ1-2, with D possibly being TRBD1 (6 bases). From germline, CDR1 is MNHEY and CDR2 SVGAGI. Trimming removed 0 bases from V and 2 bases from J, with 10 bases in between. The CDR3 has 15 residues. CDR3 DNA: TGTGCCAGCAGTTACTCGGACAGACCAAACTATGGCTACACCTTC. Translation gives CASSYSDRPNYGYTF.

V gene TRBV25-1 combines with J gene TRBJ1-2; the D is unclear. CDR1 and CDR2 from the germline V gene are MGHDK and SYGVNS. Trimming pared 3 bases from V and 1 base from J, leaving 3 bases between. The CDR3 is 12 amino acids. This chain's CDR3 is CASSDNNYGYTF. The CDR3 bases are TGTGCCAGCAGTGACAATAACTATGGCTACACCTTC.

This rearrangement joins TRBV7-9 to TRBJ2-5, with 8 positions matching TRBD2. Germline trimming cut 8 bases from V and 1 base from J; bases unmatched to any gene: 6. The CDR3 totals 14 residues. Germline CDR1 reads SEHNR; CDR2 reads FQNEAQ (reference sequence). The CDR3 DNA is TGTGCCAGCGCCCAGACTAGCGCCCAAGAGACCCAGTACTTC. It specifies CASAQTSAQETQYF.

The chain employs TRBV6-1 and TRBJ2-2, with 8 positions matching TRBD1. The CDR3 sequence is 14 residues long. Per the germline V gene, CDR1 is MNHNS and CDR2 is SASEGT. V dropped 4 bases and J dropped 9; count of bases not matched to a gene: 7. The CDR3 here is CASSAVTGDRELFF. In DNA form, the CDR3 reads TGTGCCAGCAGTGCCGTGACAGGGGACCGGGAGCTGTTTTTT.

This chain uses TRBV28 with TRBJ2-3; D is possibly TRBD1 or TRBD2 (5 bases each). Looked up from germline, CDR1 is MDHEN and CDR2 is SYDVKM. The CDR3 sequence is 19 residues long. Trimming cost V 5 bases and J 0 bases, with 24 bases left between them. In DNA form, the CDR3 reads TGTGCCAGCAGTGCCGAGGGAGTATGGGGCGTCTCTAGCACAGATACGCAGTATTTT. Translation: CASSAEGVWGVSSTDTQYF.

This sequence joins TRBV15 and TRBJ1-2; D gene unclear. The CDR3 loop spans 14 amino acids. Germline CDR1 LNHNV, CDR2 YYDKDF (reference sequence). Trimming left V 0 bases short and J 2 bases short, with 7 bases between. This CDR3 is CATSRDLGNYGYTF. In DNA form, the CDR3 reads TGTGCCACCAGCAGAGATCTGGGAAACTATGGCTACACCTTC.

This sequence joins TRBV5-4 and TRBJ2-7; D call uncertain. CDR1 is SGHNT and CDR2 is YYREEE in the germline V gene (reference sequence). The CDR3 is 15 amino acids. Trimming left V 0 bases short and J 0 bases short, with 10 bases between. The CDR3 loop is CASSLVNADSYEQYV. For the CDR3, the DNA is TGTGCCAGCAGCTTGGTCAACGCGGACTCCTACGAGCAGTACGTC.

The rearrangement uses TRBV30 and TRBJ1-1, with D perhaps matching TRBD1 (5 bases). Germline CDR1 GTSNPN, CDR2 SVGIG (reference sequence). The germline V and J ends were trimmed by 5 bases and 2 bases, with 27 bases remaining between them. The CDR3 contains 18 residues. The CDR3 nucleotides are TGTGCCTGGCTTGTTGGAGCAATGGCAGGGATAATAAACACTGAAGCTTTCTTT. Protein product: CAWLVGAMAGIINTEAFF.

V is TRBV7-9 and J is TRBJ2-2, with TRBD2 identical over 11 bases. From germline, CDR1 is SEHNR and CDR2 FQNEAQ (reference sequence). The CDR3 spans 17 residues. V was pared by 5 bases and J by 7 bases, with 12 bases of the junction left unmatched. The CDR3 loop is CASSTSFLAGGLGELFF. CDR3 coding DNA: TGTGCCAGCAGCACCAGTTTTCTAGCGGGGGGTCTCGGGGAGCTGTTTTTT.

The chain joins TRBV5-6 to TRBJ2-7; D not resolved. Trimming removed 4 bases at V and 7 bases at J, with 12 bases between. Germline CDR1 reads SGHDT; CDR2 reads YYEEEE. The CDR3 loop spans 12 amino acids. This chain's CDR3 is CASSKGRMEQYF. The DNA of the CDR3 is TGTGCCAGCAGCAAAGGCAGGATGGAGCAGTACTTC.

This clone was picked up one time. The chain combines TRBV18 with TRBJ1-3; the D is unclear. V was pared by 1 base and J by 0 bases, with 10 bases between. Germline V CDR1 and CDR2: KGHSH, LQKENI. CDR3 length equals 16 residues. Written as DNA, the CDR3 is TGTGCCAGCTCACCACGGGCCCAAGGCTCTGGAAACACCATATATTTT. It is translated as CASSPRAQGSGNTIYF.

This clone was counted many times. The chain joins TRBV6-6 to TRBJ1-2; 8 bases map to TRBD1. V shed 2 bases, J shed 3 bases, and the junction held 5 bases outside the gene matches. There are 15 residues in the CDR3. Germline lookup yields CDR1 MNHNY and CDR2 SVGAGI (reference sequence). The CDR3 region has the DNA TGTGCCAGCAGTTACCTTGAGACAGGGGACTATGGCTACACCTTC. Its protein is CASSYLETGDYGYTF.

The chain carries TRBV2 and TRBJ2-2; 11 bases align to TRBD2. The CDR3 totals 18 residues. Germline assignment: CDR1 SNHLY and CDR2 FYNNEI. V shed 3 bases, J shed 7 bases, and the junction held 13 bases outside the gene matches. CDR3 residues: CASSEGRDLAGGGGELFF. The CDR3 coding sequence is TGTGCCAGCAGTGAGGGCAGGGACCTAGCGGGAGGTGGCGGGGAGCTGTTTTTT. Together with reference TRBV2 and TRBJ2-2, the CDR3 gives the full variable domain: EPEVTQTPSHQVTQMGQEVILRCVPISNHLYFYWYRQILGQKVEFLVSFYNNEISEKSEIFDDQFSVERPDGSNFTLKIRSTKLEDSAMYFCASSEGRDLAGGGGELFFGEGSRLTVL.

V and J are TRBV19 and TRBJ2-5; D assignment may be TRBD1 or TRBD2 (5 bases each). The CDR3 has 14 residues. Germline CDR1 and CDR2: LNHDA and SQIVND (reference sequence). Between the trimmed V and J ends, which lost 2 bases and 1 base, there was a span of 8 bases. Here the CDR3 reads CASSIWGSQETQYF. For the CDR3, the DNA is TGTGCCAGTAGTATATGGGGGAGCCAAGAGACCCAGTACTTC.

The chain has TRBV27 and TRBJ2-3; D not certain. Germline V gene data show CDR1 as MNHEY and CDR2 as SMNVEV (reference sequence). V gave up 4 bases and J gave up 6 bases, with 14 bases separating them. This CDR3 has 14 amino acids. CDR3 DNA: TGTGCCAGCAGTTGGGCTGCTGCATCTGATACGCAGTATTTT. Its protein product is CASSWAAASDTQYF.

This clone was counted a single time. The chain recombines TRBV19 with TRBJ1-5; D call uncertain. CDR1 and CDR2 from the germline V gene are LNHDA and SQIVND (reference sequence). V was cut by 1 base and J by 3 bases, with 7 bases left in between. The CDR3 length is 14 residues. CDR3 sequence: CASSIALVNQPQHF. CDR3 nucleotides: TGTGCCAGTAGTATAGCTCTAGTCAATCAGCCCCAGCATTTT.

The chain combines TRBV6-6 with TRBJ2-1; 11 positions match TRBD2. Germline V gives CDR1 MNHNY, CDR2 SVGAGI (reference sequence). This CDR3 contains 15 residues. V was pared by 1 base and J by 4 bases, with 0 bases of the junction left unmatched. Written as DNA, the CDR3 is TGTGCCAGCAGTTACTGGACTAGCGGGTACAATGAGCAGTTCTTC. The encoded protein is CASSYWTSGYNEQFF.

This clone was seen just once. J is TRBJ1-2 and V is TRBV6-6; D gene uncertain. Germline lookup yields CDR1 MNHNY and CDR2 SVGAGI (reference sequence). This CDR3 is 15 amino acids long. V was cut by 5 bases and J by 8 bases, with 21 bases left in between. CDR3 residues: CASSTISTATEGYTF. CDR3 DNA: TGTGCCAGCAGTACTATCTCGACGGCCACGGAGGGCTACACCTTC.

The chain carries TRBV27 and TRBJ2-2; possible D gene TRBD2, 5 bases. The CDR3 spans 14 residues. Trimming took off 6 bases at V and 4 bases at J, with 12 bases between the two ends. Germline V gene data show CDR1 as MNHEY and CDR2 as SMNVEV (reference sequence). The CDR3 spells CASRPGSRTGELFF. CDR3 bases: TGTGCCAGCAGGCCGGGATCTCGCACCGGGGAGCTGTTTTTT.

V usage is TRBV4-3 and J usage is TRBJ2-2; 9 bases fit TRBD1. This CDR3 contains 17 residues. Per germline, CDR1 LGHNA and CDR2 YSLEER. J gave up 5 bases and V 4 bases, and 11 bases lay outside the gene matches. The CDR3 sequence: CASSPPTGQGRTGELFF. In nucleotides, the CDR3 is TGCGCCAGCAGCCCCCCCACGGGACAGGGAAGGACCGGGGAGCTGTTTTTT.